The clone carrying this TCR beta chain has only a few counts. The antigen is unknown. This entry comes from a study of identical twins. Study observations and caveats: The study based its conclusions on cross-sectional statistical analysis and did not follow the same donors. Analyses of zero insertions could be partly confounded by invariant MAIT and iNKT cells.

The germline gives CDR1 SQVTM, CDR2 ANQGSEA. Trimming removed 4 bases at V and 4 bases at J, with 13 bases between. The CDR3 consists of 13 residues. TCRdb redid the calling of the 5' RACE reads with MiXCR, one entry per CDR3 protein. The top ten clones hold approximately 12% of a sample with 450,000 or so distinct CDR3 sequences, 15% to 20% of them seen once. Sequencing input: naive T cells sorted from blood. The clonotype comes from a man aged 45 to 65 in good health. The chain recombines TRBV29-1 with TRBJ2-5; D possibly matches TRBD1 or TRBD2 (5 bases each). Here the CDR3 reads CSVVPGSGETQYF. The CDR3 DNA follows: TGCAGCGTTGTTCCAGGGAGTGGAGAGACCCAGTACTTC.